These T cell receptor beta chains were read from a single sample in a study of low-dose radiotherapy and immunotherapy resistance in tumors. In TCRdb, the reads were re-called with MiXCR into one record per CDR3 protein. The table lists some 60,000 distinct CDR3 sequences, around 27% of them singletons, with about 6.6% in the top ten. This material consisted of PBMCs, taken before treatment. These receptors were obtained from a male donor with rectosigmoid adenocarcinoma. The CDR3 runs from the conserved cysteine through the conserved F or W. The D gene is left open where the match is weak. Clone size is given for some rows only: seen once, a few or many times, or a class if the clone is expanded.

D gene	clone size	J gene	V gene	CDR3 protein	CDR3 DNA
-	many	TRBJ1-2	TRBV29-1	CSGKQGSGYTF	TGCAGCGGAAAACAGGGTTCAGGCTACACCTTC
-	many	TRBJ2-6	TRBV6-1	CASSGGVPGANVLTF	TGTGCCAGCAGTGGAGGGGTGCCTGGGGCCAACGTCCTGACTTTC
TRBD1	-	TRBJ2-7	TRBV2	CASVRDRGPSYEQYF	TGTGCCAGCGTCCGGGACAGGGGGCCCTCCTACGAGCAGTACTTC
-	many	TRBJ2-3	TRBV20-1	CSASEGGGDTQYF	TGCAGTGCGTCGGAGGGGGGGGGAGATACGCAGTATTTT
-	few	TRBJ1-2	TRBV19	CASSKGRDTIGGYGYTF	TGTGCCAGTAGCAAAGGCCGGGACACGATAGGTGGCTATGGCTACACCTTC
TRBD1	many	TRBJ1-2	TRBV29-1	CSVDPRQGDHYGYTF	TGCAGCGTTGACCCAAGACAGGGTGATCACTATGGCTACACCTTC
-	many	TRBJ2-7	TRBV12-3/TRBV12-4	CASTRTAYEQYF	TGTGCCAGCACCAGGACAGCCTACGAGCAGTACTTC
-	medium-sized	TRBJ2-6	TRBV6-4	CASSAEGGSGANVLTF	TGTGCCAGCAGTGCCGAAGGTGGGAGTGGGGCCAACGTCCTGACTTTC
-	many	TRBJ1-2	TRBV12-3/TRBV12-4	CASSSDSPYGYTF	TGTGCCAGCAGCTCAGACAGCCCCTATGGCTACACCTTC
-	-	TRBJ2-4	TRBV5-1	CASSLGGVENIQYF	TGCGCCAGCAGCTTGGGTGGGGTAGAAAACATTCAGTACTTC
TRBD2	-	TRBJ2-5	TRBV2	CASSEAGGRRETQYF	TGTGCCAGCAGTGAAGCGGGAGGGCGGAGAGAGACCCAGTACTTC
TRBD2	many	TRBJ2-7	TRBV5-1	CASSWTSGAYEQYF	TGCGCCAGCAGCTGGACTAGCGGCGCCTACGAGCAGTACTTC
-	many	TRBJ2-7	TRBV19	CASSRDGSSYEQYF	TGTGCCAGTAGCCGGGACGGTAGCTCCTACGAGCAGTACTTC
TRBD1	-	TRBJ2-6	TRBV10-2	CASSELQGAGANVLTF	TGCGCCAGCAGTGAGCTCCAGGGGGCTGGGGCCAACGTCCTGACTTTC
-	many	TRBJ1-3	TRBV6-5	CASSYSGGTGNTIYF	TGTGCCAGCAGTTACTCAGGGGGAACTGGAAACACCATATATTTT
-	few	TRBJ1-1	TRBV12-3/TRBV12-4	CASSDTEAFF	TGTGCCAGCAGCGACACTGAAGCTTTCTTT
TRBD2	-	TRBJ2-3	TRBV28	CASSTSGRLSTDTQYF	TGTGCCAGCAGTACTAGCGGGAGGCTTAGCACAGATACGCAGTATTTT
TRBD2	-	TRBJ2-7	TRBV10-3	CAISEPGLAGGLYEQYF	TGTGCCATCAGTGAGCCGGGACTAGCGGGGGGGCTCTACGAGCAGTACTTC
-	many	TRBJ2-3	TRBV3-1	CASSFVNTQYF	TGTGCCAGCAGCTTCGTAAATACGCAGTATTTT
-	many	TRBJ2-2	TRBV4-2	CASSQDFQGTNTGELFF	TGTGCCAGCAGCCAAGACTTCCAGGGTACGAACACCGGGGAGCTGTTTTTT
TRBD1	many	TRBJ1-2	TRBV11-1	CASSSHTGDYGYTF	TGTGCCAGCAGCTCCCACACAGGGGACTATGGCTACACCTTC
TRBD2	many	TRBJ2-7	TRBV12-3/TRBV12-4	CASSPEGQASGRAGEQYF	TGTGCCAGCAGTCCTGAAGGGCAGGCTAGCGGGAGGGCCGGGGAGCAGTACTTC
TRBD2	-	TRBJ2-1	TRBV6-2/TRBV6-3	CASSFSGMYNEQFF	TGTGCCAGCAGTTTTAGCGGGATGTACAATGAGCAGTTCTTC
TRBD2	many	TRBJ2-7	TRBV28	CASRLTSGGEQYF	TGTGCCAGCAGATTGACTAGCGGAGGCGAGCAGTACTTC
-	many	TRBJ2-6	TRBV29-1	CSVEGSGTGANVLTF	TGCAGCGTTGAAGGTTCAGGGACTGGGGCCAACGTCCTGACTTTC
-	few	TRBJ2-5	TRBV29-1	CSVTDGTETQYF	TGCAGCGTAACGGACGGGACAGAGACCCAGTACTTC
-	-	TRBJ2-2	TRBV7-2	CASRPGLNTGELFF	TGTGCCAGCAGACCGGGACTTAACACCGGGGAGCTGTTTTTT
-	once	TRBJ1-6	TRBV9	CASSVGSGGYNSPLHF	TGTGCCAGCAGCGTTGGGTCCGGCGGCTATAATTCACCCCTCCACTTT
-	-	TRBJ1-1	TRBV27	CASSPQGTTHTEAFF	TGTGCCAGCAGTCCACAAGGGACAACCCACACTGAAGCTTTCTTT
-	many	TRBJ2-7	TRBV3-1	CASSPRRSEQYF	TGTGCCAGCAGCCCTCGACGGAGCGAGCAGTACTTC
-	many	TRBJ2-5	TRBV7-2	CASSSQVLGGQETQYF	TGTGCCAGCAGCTCCCAGGTACTGGGAGGTCAAGAGACCCAGTACTTC
-	many	TRBJ1-1	TRBV19	CASSDGEEAFF	TGTGCCAGTAGTGACGGGGAGGAAGCTTTCTTT
-	many	TRBJ1-3	TRBV28	CASSFQGGNTIYF	TGTGCCAGCAGTTTTCAGGGAGGAAACACCATATATTTT
-	many	TRBJ2-1	TRBV6-2/TRBV6-3	CASSYKLEQFF	TGTGCCAGCAGTTACAAGCTTGAGCAGTTCTTC
TRBD2	-	TRBJ2-7	TRBV4-2	CASSQVPSGAPYEQYF	TGTGCCAGCAGCCAAGTCCCTAGCGGCGCCCCCTACGAGCAGTACTTC
TRBD1	many	TRBJ1-6	TRBV20-1	CSARDLRTGGNSPLHF	TGCAGTGCTAGAGACCTCCGGACAGGGGGAAACTCACCCCTCCACTTT
-	many	TRBJ2-7	TRBV19	CASSAGDSRYEQYF	TGTGCCAGTAGTGCCGGGGACTCACGGTACGAGCAGTACTTC
TRBD1	-	TRBJ1-5	TRBV20-1	CSARDSDRPNRAQHF	TGCAGTGCTAGAGATTCGGACAGGCCCAATCGTGCCCAGCATTTT
TRBD2	-	TRBJ2-7	TRBV28	CASSRPGGSYEQYF	TGTGCCAGCAGCCGACCGGGGGGTTCCTACGAACAGTACTTC
TRBD2	-	TRBJ2-1	TRBV6-2/TRBV6-3	CASSTSGRVSYNEQFF	TGTGCCAGCAGCACTAGCGGGAGGGTTTCCTACAATGAGCAGTTCTTC
TRBD2	many	TRBJ2-1	TRBV5-3	CASSLTSGQYNEQFF	TGTGCCAGCAGCCTAACTAGCGGGCAATACAATGAGCAGTTCTTC
TRBD1	many	TRBJ2-2	TRBV15	CATSRDKIGTGKGGELFF	TGTGCCACCAGCAGAGATAAAATCGGGACAGGGAAGGGCGGGGAGCTGTTTTTT
-	-	TRBJ1-5	TRBV29-1	CSVGRGDGQPQHF	TGCAGCGTGGGGAGAGGGGACGGGCAGCCCCAGCATTTT
-	many	TRBJ2-1	TRBV5-1	CASRSGLDNEQFF	TGCGCCAGCAGGTCGGGACTCGACAATGAGCAGTTCTTC
-	medium-sized	TRBJ1-5	TRBV6-1	CASWDGAFNQPQHF	TGTGCCAGCTGGGACGGAGCATTCAATCAGCCCCAGCATTTT
-	many	TRBJ2-2	TRBV2	CASRGGLNTGELFF	TGTGCCAGCAGGGGCGGGTTGAACACCGGGGAGCTGTTTTTT
TRBD2	-	TRBJ2-1	TRBV6-2/TRBV6-3	CASSSWTSGSPYNEQFF	TGTGCCAGCAGTTCCTGGACTAGCGGGAGTCCCTACAATGAGCAGTTCTTC
TRBD1	many	TRBJ1-5	TRBV28	CASSLPGQGADQPQHF	TGTGCCAGCAGTTTACCCGGACAGGGCGCCGATCAGCCCCAGCATTTT
-	many	TRBJ2-1	TRBV3-1	CASSQSAAEQFF	TGTGCCAGCAGCCAAAGTGCTGCTGAGCAGTTCTTC
-	many	TRBJ1-2	TRBV29-1	CSASTGFNYGYTF	TGCAGCGCTTCGACAGGATTTAACTATGGCTACACCTTC
-	-	TRBJ2-1	TRBV28	CASTLTGDYGQFF	TGTGCCAGCACCCTGACAGGGGACTACGGGCAGTTCTTC
TRBD2	many	TRBJ2-2	TRBV7-2	CASSLGAGVTGELFF	TGTGCCAGCAGCTTGGGCGCGGGGGTTACCGGGGAGCTGTTTTTT
TRBD2	many	TRBJ2-7	TRBV5-5	CASRKRLAGEVYEQYF	TGTGCCAGCAGAAAACGACTAGCGGGAGAAGTCTACGAGCAGTACTTC
-	many	TRBJ1-1	TRBV5-1	CASSLDGMNTEAFF	TGCGCCAGCAGCTTGGACGGAATGAACACTGAAGCTTTCTTT
-	-	TRBJ1-5	TRBV6-2/TRBV6-3	CASSYEPGARNQPQHF	TGTGCCAGCAGTTACGAACCGGGGGCGAGAAATCAGCCCCAGCATTTT
-	many	TRBJ2-1	TRBV10-3	CAISEATYNEQFF	TGTGCCATCAGTGAGGCGACCTACAATGAGCAGTTCTTC